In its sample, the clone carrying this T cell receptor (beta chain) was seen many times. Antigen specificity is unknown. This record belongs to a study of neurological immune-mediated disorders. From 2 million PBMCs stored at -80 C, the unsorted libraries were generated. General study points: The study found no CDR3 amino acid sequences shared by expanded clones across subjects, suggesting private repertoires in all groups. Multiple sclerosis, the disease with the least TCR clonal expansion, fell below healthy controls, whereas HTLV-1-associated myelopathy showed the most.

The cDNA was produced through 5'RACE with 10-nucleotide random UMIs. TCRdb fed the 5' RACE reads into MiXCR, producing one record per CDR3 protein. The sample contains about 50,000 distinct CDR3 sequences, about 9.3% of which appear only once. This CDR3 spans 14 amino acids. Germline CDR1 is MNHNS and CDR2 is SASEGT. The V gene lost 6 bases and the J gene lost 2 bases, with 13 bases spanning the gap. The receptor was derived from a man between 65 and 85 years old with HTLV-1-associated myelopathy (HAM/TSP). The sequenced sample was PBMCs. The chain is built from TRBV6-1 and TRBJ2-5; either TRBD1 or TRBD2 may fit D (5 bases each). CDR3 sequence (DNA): TGTGCCAGCAGCACGGGGCGGCTGCAAGAGACCCAGTACTTC. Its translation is CASSTGRLQETQYF.